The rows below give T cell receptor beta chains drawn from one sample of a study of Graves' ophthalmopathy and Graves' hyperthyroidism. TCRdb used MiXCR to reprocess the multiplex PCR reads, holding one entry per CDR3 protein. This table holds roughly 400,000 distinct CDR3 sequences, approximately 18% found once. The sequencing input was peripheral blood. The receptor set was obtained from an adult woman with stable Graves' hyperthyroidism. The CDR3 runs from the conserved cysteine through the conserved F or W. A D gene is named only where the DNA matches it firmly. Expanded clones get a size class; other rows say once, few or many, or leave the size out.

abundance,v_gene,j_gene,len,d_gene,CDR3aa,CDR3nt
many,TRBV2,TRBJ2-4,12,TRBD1,CASWDRGTIQYF,TGTGCCAGCTGGGACAGGGGTACCATTCAGTACTTC
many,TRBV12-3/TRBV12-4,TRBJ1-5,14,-,CASSFGGSNQPQHF,TGTGCCAGCAGTTTTGGGGGCAGCAATCAGCCCCAGCATTTT
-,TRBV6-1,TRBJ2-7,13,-,CASRDASQADRYF,TGTGCCAGCAGAGACGCATCACAGGCAGATCGGTACTTC
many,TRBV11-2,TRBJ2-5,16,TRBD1,CASSLAPQGVFETQYF,TGTGCCAGCAGCTTAGCTCCTCAGGGGGTGTTCGAGACCCAGTACTTC
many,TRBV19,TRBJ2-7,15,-,CASSATRDGDYEQYF,TGTGCCAGTTCAGCTACCCGGGACGGGGACTACGAGCAGTACTTC
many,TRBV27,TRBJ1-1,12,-,CASSLWGSEAFF,TGTGCCAGCAGTTTGTGGGGATCTGAAGCTTTCTTT
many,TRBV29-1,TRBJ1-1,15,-,CSVEAPGKRNTEAFF,TGCAGCGTTGAAGCTCCCGGAAAAAGGAACACTGAAGCTTTCTTT
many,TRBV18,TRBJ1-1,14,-,CASSPGSGNTEAFF,TGTGCCAGCTCACCAGGAAGTGGGAACACTGAAGCTTTCTTT
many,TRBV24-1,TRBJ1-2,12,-,CATSQGRDGYTF,TGTGCCACAAGCCAGGGTCGCGATGGCTACACCTTC
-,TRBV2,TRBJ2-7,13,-,CASSVRQTYEQYF,TGTGCCAGCAGTGTTCGGCAGACCTACGAGCAGTACTTC
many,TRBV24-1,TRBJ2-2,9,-,CATSGELFF,TGTGCCACCAGTGGGGAGCTGTTTTTT
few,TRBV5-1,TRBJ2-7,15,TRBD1,CASSLGQGFTYEQYF,TGCGCCAGCAGCTTGGGACAGGGTTTCACCTACGAGCAGTACTTC
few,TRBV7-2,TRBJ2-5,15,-,CASSSQWNPEETQYF,TGTGCCAGCAGCTCTCAATGGAATCCCGAAGAGACCCAGTACTTC
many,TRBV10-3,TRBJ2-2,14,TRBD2,CATIGTSDTGELFF,TGTGCCACCATAGGGACTAGCGATACCGGGGAGCTGTTTTTT
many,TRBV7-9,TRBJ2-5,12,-,CASSLEAEAQYF,TGTGCCAGCAGCTTAGAGGCGGAGGCCCAGTACTTC
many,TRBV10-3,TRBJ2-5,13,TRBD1,CAAGQGYQETQYF,TGTGCCGCGGGACAGGGGTACCAAGAGACCCAGTACTTC
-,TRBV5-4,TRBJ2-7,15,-,CASSLDSALRYEQYF,TGTGCCAGCAGCTTGGACAGCGCCTTGCGTTACGAGCAGTACTTC
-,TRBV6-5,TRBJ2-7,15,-,CASSYSASYTYEQYF,TGTGCCAGCAGTTACTCGGCTAGCTATACCTACGAGCAGTACTTC
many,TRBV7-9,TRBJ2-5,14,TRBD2,CASSGAGVTETQYF,TGTGCCAGCAGCGGAGCGGGAGTCACGGAGACCCAGTACTTC
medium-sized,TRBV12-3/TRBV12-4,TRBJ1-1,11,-,CASSLSTEAFF,TGTGCCAGCAGCTTAAGCACTGAAGCTTTCTTT